The rows below give T cell receptor beta chains drawn from one sample of a study of blood T cell repertoires in COVID-19. TCRdb's table, derived via immunoSEQ multiplex PCR, lists solely in-frame clones and lacks some. This sample yields about 150,000 clones, of which about four fifths are seen a single time; approximately 11% belongs to the top ten. The sequenced sample consisted of peripheral blood. Receptor source: a man in his 70s with active or convalescent COVID-19. Each CDR3 is given with its conserved first and last residue. Each record gives: clone size, V gene, D gene, J gene, CDR3 length, CDR3 protein, CDR3 DNA. The D gene is left open where the match is weak. Clone size appears in some rows only: once, few, many, or a class for an expanded clone.

clone size: NA
V gene: TRBV6-6
D gene: NA
J gene: TRBJ1-2
CDR3 length: 15
CDR3 protein: CASSYSGGSNYGYTF
CDR3 DNA: TGTGCCAGCAGTTATAGCGGCGGTTCTAACTATGGCTACACCTTC

clone size: NA
V gene: TRBV5-4
D gene: TRBD2
J gene: TRBJ2-1
CDR3 length: 18
CDR3 protein: CASSLGGLAARSYNEQFF
CDR3 DNA: TGTGCCAGCAGCTTGGGGGGACTAGCGGCCCGCTCCTACAATGAGCAGTTCTTC

clone size: NA
V gene: TRBV3-1/TRBV3-2
D gene: NA
J gene: TRBJ2-3
CDR3 length: 18
CDR3 protein: CASSQDSVGARAPDTQYF
CDR3 DNA: TGTGCCAGCAGCCAAGATTCCGTTGGGGCGCGTGCCCCAGATACGCAGTATTTT

clone size: NA
V gene: TRBV28
D gene: NA
J gene: TRBJ1-1
CDR3 length: 12
CDR3 protein: CASSLYRRATFF
CDR3 DNA: TGTGCCAGCAGCCTATATAGGAGGGCTACTTTCTTT

clone size: once
V gene: TRBV29-1
D gene: TRBD1
J gene: TRBJ2-1
CDR3 length: 14
CDR3 protein: CSVNRGLTYNEQFF
CDR3 DNA: TGCAGCGTTAACAGGGGGCTAACCTACAATGAGCAGTTCTTC

clone size: NA
V gene: TRBV4-3
D gene: NA
J gene: TRBJ1-2
CDR3 length: 15
CDR3 protein: CASSQDLASEYGYTF
CDR3 DNA: TGCGCCAGCAGCCAAGATTTAGCCTCTGAGTATGGCTACACCTTC

clone size: NA
V gene: TRBV5-1
D gene: NA
J gene: TRBJ1-1
CDR3 length: 14
CDR3 protein: CASSPRGANTEAFF
CDR3 DNA: TGCGCCAGCAGCCCCAGGGGCGCCAACACTGAAGCTTTCTTT

clone size: NA
V gene: TRBV6-5
D gene: TRBD1
J gene: TRBJ2-7
CDR3 length: 14
CDR3 protein: CASSIWDRGYEQYF
CDR3 DNA: TGTGCCAGCAGTATCTGGGACAGGGGCTACGAGCAGTACTTC

clone size: NA
V gene: TRBV6-5
D gene: NA
J gene: TRBJ1-1
CDR3 length: 15
CDR3 protein: CASSYSPGYDTEAFF
CDR3 DNA: TGTGCCAGCAGTTACTCCCCGGGGTACGACACTGAAGCTTTCTTT

clone size: NA
V gene: TRBV15
D gene: NA
J gene: TRBJ1-2
CDR3 length: 17
CDR3 protein: CATSRDGANTANYGYTF
CDR3 DNA: TGTGCCACCAGCAGAGATGGGGCGAACACCGCTAACTATGGCTACACCTTC

clone size: NA
V gene: TRBV5-6
D gene: NA
J gene: TRBJ2-7
CDR3 length: 12
CDR3 protein: CASSVRGYEQYF
CDR3 DNA: TGTGCCAGCAGCGTGCGGGGCTACGAGCAGTACTTC

clone size: NA
V gene: TRBV24-1
D gene: TRBD1
J gene: TRBJ1-5
CDR3 length: 14
CDR3 protein: CATSDGTGSQPQHF
CDR3 DNA: TGTGCCACCAGTGACGGGACAGGGTCTCAGCCCCAGCATTTT

clone size: NA
V gene: TRBV7-9
D gene: NA
J gene: TRBJ1-2
CDR3 length: 15
CDR3 protein: CASSLVGDRSYGYTF
CDR3 DNA: TGTGCCAGCAGCTTAGTGGGTGACAGATCCTATGGCTACACCTTC

clone size: NA
V gene: TRBV7-2
D gene: NA
J gene: TRBJ2-7
CDR3 length: 15
CDR3 protein: CASSPQSRIPIEQYF
CDR3 DNA: TGTGCCAGCAGCCCACAGTCCCGGATTCCGATCGAGCAGTACTTC

clone size: NA
V gene: TRBV7-2
D gene: NA
J gene: TRBJ1-1
CDR3 length: 15
CDR3 protein: CASSSGGGVNTEAFF
CDR3 DNA: TGTGCCAGCAGCTCGGGGGGTGGGGTGAACACTGAAGCTTTCTTT

clone size: NA
V gene: TRBV29-1
D gene: NA
J gene: TRBJ1-1
CDR3 length: 13
CDR3 protein: CSANRDLNTEAFF
CDR3 DNA: TGCAGCGCGAACAGGGACCTCAACACTGAAGCTTTCTTT

clone size: NA
V gene: TRBV5-1
D gene: NA
J gene: TRBJ1-4
CDR3 length: 17
CDR3 protein: CASSLGQGIVANEKLFF
CDR3 DNA: TGCGCCAGCAGCTTGGGGCAGGGAATCGTGGCTAATGAAAAACTGTTTTTT

clone size: NA
V gene: TRBV5-4
D gene: TRBD1
J gene: TRBJ2-5
CDR3 length: 17
CDR3 protein: CASRQGLQTTSQETQYF
CDR3 DNA: TGTGCCAGCAGACAGGGGTTACAGACCACATCCCAAGAGACCCAGTACTTC

clone size: NA
V gene: TRBV7-2
D gene: TRBD1
J gene: TRBJ1-6
CDR3 length: 15
CDR3 protein: CASSQGQGINSPLHF
CDR3 DNA: TGTGCCAGCAGTCAAGGACAGGGGATAAATTCACCCCTCCACTTT

clone size: NA
V gene: TRBV28
D gene: NA
J gene: TRBJ2-6
CDR3 length: 14
CDR3 protein: CASQVPSGANVLTF
CDR3 DNA: TGTGCCTCCCAGGTCCCCTCGGGGGCCAACGTCCTGACTTTC

clone size: few
V gene: TRBV30
D gene: NA
J gene: TRBJ1-6
CDR3 length: 14
CDR3 protein: CAWSVDLSSSPLHF
CDR3 DNA: TGTGCCTGGAGTGTGGACTTGTCGAGTTCACCCCTCCACTTT

clone size: NA
V gene: TRBV29-1
D gene: TRBD1
J gene: TRBJ1-1
CDR3 length: 12
CDR3 protein: CSVGDRGGFAFF
CDR3 DNA: TGCAGCGTTGGGGATCGAGGGGGCTTTGCTTTCTTT

clone size: NA
V gene: TRBV28
D gene: NA
J gene: TRBJ1-4
CDR3 length: 12
CDR3 protein: CASRWEGRKLFF
CDR3 DNA: TGTGCCAGCAGATGGGAGGGCCGGAAACTGTTTTTT

clone size: NA
V gene: TRBV7-2
D gene: NA
J gene: TRBJ2-5
CDR3 length: 14
CDR3 protein: CASSRNGARETQYF
CDR3 DNA: TGTGCCAGCAGCCGTAACGGTGCCCGAGAGACCCAGTACTTC

clone size: NA
V gene: TRBV5-4
D gene: TRBD2
J gene: TRBJ2-1
CDR3 length: 17
CDR3 protein: CASSLAVLATVYNEQFF
CDR3 DNA: TGTGCCAGCAGCTTGGCCGTACTAGCGACAGTCTACAATGAGCAGTTCTTC

clone size: NA
V gene: TRBV18
D gene: TRBD2
J gene: TRBJ2-3
CDR3 length: 18
CDR3 protein: CASSPSSLAGVGTDTQYF
CDR3 DNA: TGTGCCAGCTCACCCAGCTCGCTAGCGGGAGTTGGCACAGATACGCAGTATTTT

clone size: NA
V gene: TRBV19
D gene: TRBD2
J gene: TRBJ2-3
CDR3 length: 14
CDR3 protein: CASTKRGTSDTQYF
CDR3 DNA: TGTGCCAGTACCAAGCGGGGGACCTCAGATACGCAGTATTTT

clone size: once
V gene: TRBV28
D gene: TRBD1
J gene: TRBJ2-1
CDR3 length: 14
CDR3 protein: CASSLDRGGNEQFF
CDR3 DNA: TGTGCCAGCAGTCTTGACAGGGGAGGCAATGAGCAGTTCTTC

clone size: NA
V gene: TRBV4-3
D gene: TRBD1
J gene: TRBJ2-6
CDR3 length: 15
CDR3 protein: CASSQGQGGANVLTF
CDR3 DNA: TGCGCCAGCAGCCAAGGACAGGGTGGGGCCAACGTCCTGACTTTC

clone size: NA
V gene: TRBV18
D gene: NA
J gene: TRBJ1-5
CDR3 length: 16
CDR3 protein: CASSAGRGGTGQPQHF
CDR3 DNA: TGTGCCAGCTCGGCGGGCCGTGGGGGGACGGGTCAGCCCCAGCATTTT

clone size: NA
V gene: TRBV6-6
D gene: NA
J gene: TRBJ1-1
CDR3 length: 14
CDR3 protein: CASSQAQMNTEAFF
CDR3 DNA: TGTGCCAGCAGCCAGGCACAAATGAACACTGAAGCTTTCTTT